The entry below describes one TCR beta chain. This clonotype was seen only a few times. The antigen it recognizes is unknown. Base quality data are lacking; no much larger clone is found one base away. The data were taken from a study of identical twins (TCRdb year 2016). In the study overall: The study deep-sequenced TCR alpha and beta repertoires from monozygotic twins, unrelated adults of various ages and cord blood to test whether fetal clonotypes persist. To rule out contamination, replicate twin experiments were performed at different times with different library preparation protocols. The paper as a whole reports these results and caveats: Conclusions relied on cross-sectional statistical analysis, since the same donors could not be followed over many years. Compared with coincidental sharing between unrelated individuals, out-of-frame TCR alpha sequences shared between twins showed an excess of sequences with low generation probability. Abundant cord blood beta clonotypes carried fewer insertions; young adult naive repertoires showed a weaker similar trend, while memory repertoires showed none. Excess twin sharing in beta out-of-frame sequences was weaker because fewer shared sequences lowered the signal-to-noise ratio. In monozygotic twins, out-of-frame TCR alpha sharing was systematically underestimated by recombination models, although the models agreed with sharing between unrelated individuals. Zero-insertion analyses could be partly confounded by invariant T cells such as MAIT and iNKT, although diverse VJ usage argued against such confounding for most clonotypes.

The library came from 5' RACE. The sequencer listed for this sample is Illumina HiSeq 2000. A universal primer binding site was introduced by template switching, and a unique molecular identifier was present in the final cDNA, enabling accurate counting of TCR cDNA molecules. Specific primers in the conserved constant-segment region were used to synthesize first-strand cDNA for TCR alpha and beta chains. To control for contamination, every cDNA library carried two barcodes: a SMART-Mk sample barcode plus Illumina barcodes. TruSeq adapter sequences, together with Illumina sample barcodes, were added in two successive PCR steps. TCR alpha and beta cDNA libraries were sequenced on the Illumina HiSeq platform with custom primers. In the authors' own workflow: MiGEC processed the raw reads to extract unique molecular identifiers, while MiXCR was used to determine the CDR3 positions. For each individual, recombination models were inferred using an EM algorithm with the repgenHMM and IGoR tools. The tcR package in R was used for shared clonotype analysis, with sharing normalized by the product of cloneset sizes. Out-of-frame nonproductive sequences were analyzed to study raw recombination free of thymic and clonal selection effects. TCRdb reworked the public reads: Q25 trimming with fastp, MiXCR clone assembly, productive beta chains retained. When rows share a CDR3 protein, they turn into one entry using the most common DNA and genes. The V and J calls and clone size are TCRdb's, not the authors'. This sample has about 550,000 distinct CDR3 sequences in its table, and approximately 20% of those were observed once. 0.45% to 0.5% of the sample is held by the ten biggest clonotypes.

All donors were healthy Caucasians. Three pairs of female monozygotic twins, all aged about 18 to 30 years, made up the twin cohort. Positive isolation kits from Invitrogen were used to isolate CD4+ and CD8+ T cell populations. There are 15 amino acids in the CDR3, from cysteine to phenylalanine inclusive. Solely the CDR3 DNA is kept, with 45 bases framed from the first base. The germline V gene gives CDR1 as SGDLS and CDR2 as YYNGEE. Cut back by 3 bases and 6 bases, the V and J ends lie 17 bases apart. The sample was also linked to a second study, of yellow fever vaccine responses in identical twins. Taken from the second paper: According to the authors, in identical twins the way T cells responded to vaccination appeared partly convergent and partly personalized. In the study, vaccine-responding T cell clones were precisely tracked in identical twins.

The specimen sequenced was CD4+ T cells sorted from blood. The chain couples TRBV9 to TRBJ2-3, with a tentative D call of TRBD1 or TRBD2, each matching 6 bases. The sequence derives from a woman aged 18-29 years in good health. The CDR3 protein: CASSGQGRSWDTQYF. The DNA is TGTGCCAGCAGCGGTCAGGGGAGGTCCTGGGATACGCAGTATTTT.